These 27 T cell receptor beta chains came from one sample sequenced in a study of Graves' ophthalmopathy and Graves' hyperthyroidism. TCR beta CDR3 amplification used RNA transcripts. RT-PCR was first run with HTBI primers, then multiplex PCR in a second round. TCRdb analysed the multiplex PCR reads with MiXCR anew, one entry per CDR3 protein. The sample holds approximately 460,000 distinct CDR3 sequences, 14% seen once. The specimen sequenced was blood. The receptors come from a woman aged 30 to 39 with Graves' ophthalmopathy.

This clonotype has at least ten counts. CDR3 sequence (DNA): TGCAGTGCTACCAGACAAGGGCGAGAGACCCAGTACTTC. This gives the protein CSATRQGRETQYF. The chain joins TRBV20-1 to TRBJ2-5; D gene ambiguous. The germline CDR1 and CDR2 sequences are DFQATT and SNEGSKA (reference sequence). The CDR3 is 13 amino acids. Trimming stripped 4 bases from V and 4 bases from J, with 13 bases between.

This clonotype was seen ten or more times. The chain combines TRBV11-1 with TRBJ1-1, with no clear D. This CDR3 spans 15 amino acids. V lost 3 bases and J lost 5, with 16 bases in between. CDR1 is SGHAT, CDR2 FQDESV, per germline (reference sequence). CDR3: CASSLNSALRTEAFF. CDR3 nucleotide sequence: TGTGCCAGCAGCTTGAATTCCGCGTTGAGGACTGAAGCTTTCTTT.

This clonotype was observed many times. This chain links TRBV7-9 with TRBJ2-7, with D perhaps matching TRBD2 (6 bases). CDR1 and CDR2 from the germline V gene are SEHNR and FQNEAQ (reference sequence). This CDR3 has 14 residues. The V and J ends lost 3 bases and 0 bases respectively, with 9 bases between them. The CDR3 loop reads CASSFTGVSYEQYF. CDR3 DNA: TGTGCCAGCAGCTTTACGGGGGTCTCCTACGAGCAGTACTTC.

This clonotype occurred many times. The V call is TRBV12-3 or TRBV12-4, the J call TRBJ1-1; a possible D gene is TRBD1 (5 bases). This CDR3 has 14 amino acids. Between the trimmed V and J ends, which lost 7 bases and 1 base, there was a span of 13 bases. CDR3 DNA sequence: TGTGCCAGCAACGTGGGGCAGAAGAACACTGAAGCTTTCTTT. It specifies CASNVGQKNTEAFF.

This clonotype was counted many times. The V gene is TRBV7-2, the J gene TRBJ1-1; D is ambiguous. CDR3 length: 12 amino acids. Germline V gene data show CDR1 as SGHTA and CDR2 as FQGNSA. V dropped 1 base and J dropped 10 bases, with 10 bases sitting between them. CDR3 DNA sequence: TGTGCCAGCAGCTTAGACGAGGGTGTAGCTTTCTTT. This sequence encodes CASSLDEGVAFF.

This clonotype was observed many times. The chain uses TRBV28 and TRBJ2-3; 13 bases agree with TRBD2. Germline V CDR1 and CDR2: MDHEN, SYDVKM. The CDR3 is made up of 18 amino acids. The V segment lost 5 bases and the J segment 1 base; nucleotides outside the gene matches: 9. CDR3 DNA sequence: TGTGCCAGCAGTCCCACTAGCGGGGGGGCATCGGGCACAGATACGCAGTATTTT. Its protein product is CASSPTSGGASGTDTQYF.

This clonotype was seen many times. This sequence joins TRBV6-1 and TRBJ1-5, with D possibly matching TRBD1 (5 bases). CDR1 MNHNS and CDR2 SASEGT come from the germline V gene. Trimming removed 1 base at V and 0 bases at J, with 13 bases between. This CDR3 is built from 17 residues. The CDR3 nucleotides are TGTGCCAGCAGTGAAGTGGAACAGGAATATAGCAATCAGCCCCAGCATTTT. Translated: CASSEVEQEYSNQPQHF.

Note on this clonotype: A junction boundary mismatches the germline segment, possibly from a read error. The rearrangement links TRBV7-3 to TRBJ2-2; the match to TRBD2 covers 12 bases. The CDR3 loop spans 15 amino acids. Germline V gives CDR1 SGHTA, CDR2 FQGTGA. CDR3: CASSQTSGRGGGLFF. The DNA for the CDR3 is TGTGCCAGCAGCCAGACTAGCGGGAGAGGAGGGGGGCTGTTTTTT.

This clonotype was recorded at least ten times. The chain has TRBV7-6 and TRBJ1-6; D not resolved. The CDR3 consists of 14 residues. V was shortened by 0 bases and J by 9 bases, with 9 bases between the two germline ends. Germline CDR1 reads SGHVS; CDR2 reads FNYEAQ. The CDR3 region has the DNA TGTGCCAGCAGCTTAGCTGCCAGACTTTCACCCCTCCACTTT. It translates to CASSLAARLSPLHF. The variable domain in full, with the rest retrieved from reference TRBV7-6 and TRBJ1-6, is GAGVSQSPRYKVTKRGQDVALRCDPISGHVSLYWYRQALGQGPEFLTYFNYEAQQDKSGLPNDRFSAERPEGSISTLTIQRTEQRDSAMYRCASSLAARLSPLHFGNGTRLTVT.

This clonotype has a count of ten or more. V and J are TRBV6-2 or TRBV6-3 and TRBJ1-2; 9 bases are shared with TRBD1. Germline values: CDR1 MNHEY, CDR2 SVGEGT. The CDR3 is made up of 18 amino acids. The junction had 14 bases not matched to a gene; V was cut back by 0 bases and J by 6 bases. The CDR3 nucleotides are TGTGCCAGCAGTTACTCCCGATATCCGGGACAGGGTCTGGATGGCTACACCTTC. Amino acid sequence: CASSYSRYPGQGLDGYTF.

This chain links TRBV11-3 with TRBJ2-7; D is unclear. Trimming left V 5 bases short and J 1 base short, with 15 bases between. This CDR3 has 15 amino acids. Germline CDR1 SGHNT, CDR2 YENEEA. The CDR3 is CASSINPAASYEQYF. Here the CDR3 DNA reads TGTGCCAGCAGCATAAATCCGGCCGCGTCCTACGAGCAGTACTTC.

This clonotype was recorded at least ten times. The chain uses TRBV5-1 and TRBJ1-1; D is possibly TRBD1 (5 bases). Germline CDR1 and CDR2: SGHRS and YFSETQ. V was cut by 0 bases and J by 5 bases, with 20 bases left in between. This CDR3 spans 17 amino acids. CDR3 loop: CASSLVGQGRGWTEAFF. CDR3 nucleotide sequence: TGCGCCAGCAGCTTGGTGGGCCAGGGCCGCGGTTGGACTGAAGCTTTCTTT.

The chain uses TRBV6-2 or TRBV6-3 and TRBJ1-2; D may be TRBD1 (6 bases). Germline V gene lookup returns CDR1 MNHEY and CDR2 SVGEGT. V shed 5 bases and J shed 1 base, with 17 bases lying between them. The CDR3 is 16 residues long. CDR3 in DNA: TGTGCCAGCAGTCTGAACAGGGACGGATTTAACTATGGCTACACCTTC. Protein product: CASSLNRDGFNYGYTF.

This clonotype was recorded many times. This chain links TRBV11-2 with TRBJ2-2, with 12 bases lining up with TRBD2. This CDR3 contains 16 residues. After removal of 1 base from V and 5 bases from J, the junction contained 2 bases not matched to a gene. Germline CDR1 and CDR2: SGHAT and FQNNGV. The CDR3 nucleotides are TGTGCCAGCAGCTTAGTTCTAGCGGGGGGGACCGGGGAGCTGTTTTTT. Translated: CASSLVLAGGTGELFF.

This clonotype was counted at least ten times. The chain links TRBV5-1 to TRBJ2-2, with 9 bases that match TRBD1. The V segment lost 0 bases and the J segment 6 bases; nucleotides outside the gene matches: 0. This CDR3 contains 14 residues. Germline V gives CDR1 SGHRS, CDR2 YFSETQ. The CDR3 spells CASSLGQGAGELFF. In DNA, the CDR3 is TGCGCCAGCAGCTTGGGACAGGGGGCCGGGGAGCTGTTTTTT.

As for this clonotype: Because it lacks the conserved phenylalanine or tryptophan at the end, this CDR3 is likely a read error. CDR3 sequence reads: CASSPLGQIYGYTL. DNA for the CDR3: TGTGCCAGCAGCCCGCTCGGACAGATCTATGGCTACACCCTC. This chain joins TRBV3-1 and TRBJ1-2; perhaps TRBD1 as D (6 bases). V was trimmed by 4 bases and J by 4 bases, leaving 13 bases between them. Germline V CDR1 and CDR2: LGHDT, YNNKEL (reference sequence). This CDR3 is 14 amino acids long.

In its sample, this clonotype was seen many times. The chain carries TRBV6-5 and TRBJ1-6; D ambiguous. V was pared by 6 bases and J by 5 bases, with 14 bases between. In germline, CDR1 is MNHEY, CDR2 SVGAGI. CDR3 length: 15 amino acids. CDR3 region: CASRAGSLDNSPLHF. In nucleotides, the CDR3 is TGTGCCAGCAGGGCCGGGTCGTTGGATAATTCACCCCTCCACTTT.

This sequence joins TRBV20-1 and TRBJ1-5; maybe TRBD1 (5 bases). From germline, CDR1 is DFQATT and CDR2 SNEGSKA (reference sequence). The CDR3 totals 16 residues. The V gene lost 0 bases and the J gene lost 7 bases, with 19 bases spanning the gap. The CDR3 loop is CSARDRRDVPRQPQHF. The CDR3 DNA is TGCAGTGCTAGAGATCGGCGGGACGTTCCAAGGCAGCCCCAGCATTTT.

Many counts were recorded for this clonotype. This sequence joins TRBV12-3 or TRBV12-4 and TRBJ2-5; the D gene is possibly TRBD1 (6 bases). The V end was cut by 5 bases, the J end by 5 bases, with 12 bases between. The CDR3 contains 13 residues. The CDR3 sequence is CASSRGTRETQYF. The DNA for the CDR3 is TGTGCCAGCAGTCGAGGGACAAGGGAGACCCAGTACTTC.

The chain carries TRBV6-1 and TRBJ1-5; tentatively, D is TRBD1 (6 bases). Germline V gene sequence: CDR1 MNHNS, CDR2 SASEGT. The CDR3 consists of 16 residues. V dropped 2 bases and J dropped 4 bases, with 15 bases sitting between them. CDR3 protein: CASSETPRGSNQPQHF. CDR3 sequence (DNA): TGTGCCAGCAGTGAAACCCCCAGGGGAAGTAATCAGCCCCAGCATTTT.

CDR3 DNA: TGTGCCAGCAGCTTAGTGGGACAGTCTAACTATGGCTACACCTTC. Its protein is CASSLVGQSNYGYTF. The J gene is TRBJ1-2, the V gene TRBV7-2, with 7 bases aligning to TRBD1. Per the germline V gene, CDR1 is SGHTA and CDR2 is FQGNSA. This CDR3 has 15 amino acids. Trimming took 1 base from V and 0 from J; bases not matched to a gene: 2.

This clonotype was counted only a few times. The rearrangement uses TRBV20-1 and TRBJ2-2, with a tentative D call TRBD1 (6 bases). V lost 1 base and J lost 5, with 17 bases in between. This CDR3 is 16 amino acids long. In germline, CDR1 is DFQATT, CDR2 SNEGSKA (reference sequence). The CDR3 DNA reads TGCAGTGCTAGAGCCGCGGACAGAGAAACAACCGGGGAGCTGTTTTTT. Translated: CSARAADRETTGELFF.

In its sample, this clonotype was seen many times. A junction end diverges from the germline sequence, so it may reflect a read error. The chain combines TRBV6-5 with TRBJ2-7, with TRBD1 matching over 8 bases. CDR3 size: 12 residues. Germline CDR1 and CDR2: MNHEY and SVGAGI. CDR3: CASSYDAGQAFF. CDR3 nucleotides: TGTGCCAGCAGTTACGATGCGGGACAGGCATTCTTC.

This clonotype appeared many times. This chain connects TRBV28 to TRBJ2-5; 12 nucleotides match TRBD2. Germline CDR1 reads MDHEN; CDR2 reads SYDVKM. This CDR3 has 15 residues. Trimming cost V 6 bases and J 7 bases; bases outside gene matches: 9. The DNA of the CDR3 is TGTGCCAGCAGATGGACTAGCGGGGCCCCCTGGACCCAGTACTTC. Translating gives CASRWTSGAPWTQYF.

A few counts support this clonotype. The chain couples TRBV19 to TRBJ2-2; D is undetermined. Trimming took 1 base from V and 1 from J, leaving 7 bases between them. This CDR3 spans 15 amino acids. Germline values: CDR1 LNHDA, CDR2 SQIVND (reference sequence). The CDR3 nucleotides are TGTGCCAGTAGTATAGTAACGGGGAACACCGGGGAGCTGTTTTTT. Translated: CASSIVTGNTGELFF.

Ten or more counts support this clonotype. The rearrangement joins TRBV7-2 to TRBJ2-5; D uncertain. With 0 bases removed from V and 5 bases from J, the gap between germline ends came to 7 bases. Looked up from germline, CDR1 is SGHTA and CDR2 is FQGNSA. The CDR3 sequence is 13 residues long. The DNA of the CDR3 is TGTGCCAGCAGCTTAGCGTCCGGGGAGACCCAGTACTTC. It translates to CASSLASGETQYF.

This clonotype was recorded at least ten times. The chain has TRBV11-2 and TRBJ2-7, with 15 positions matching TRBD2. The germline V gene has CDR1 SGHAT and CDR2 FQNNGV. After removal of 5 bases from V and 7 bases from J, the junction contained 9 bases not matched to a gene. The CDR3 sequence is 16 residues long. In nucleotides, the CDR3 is TGTGCCAGCAGCCCGGGAGGCGGGACTAGCGGGAGGGAGCAGTACTTC. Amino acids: CASSPGGGTSGREQYF.